This T cell receptor (beta chain) was recorded in a study of T cell repertoires in cytomegalovirus infection. Across the study: Through public TCR beta signatures, both CMV infection and matching HLA type were indicated.

V was trimmed by 9 bases and J by 1 base, leaving 15 bases between them. This CDR3 region has 15 residues. Per the germline V gene, CDR1 is MNHNS and CDR2 is SASEGT. This clonotype has ten or more counts. Antigen specificity is unknown. TCRdb re-called the reads with MiXCR, one entry per CDR3 protein. The profile shows 100,000 to 150,000 distinct CDR3 sequences, about 24% of them singletons. Findings and limits, study-wide: Cumulative public TCR beta family frequency identified carriers of CMV plus the relevant HLA. Ex vivo, HLA-C-restricted CMV-specific TCR beta clonotypes prevailed over the rest of the response.

This sequence originates from a human donor in good health (CMV status not recorded). Some clones in this sample may be carry-over from other donors' samples. The chain couples TRBV6-1 to TRBJ2-2, with D tentatively TRBD1 or TRBD2 (5 bases each). Sequenced sample: PBMCs, sequenced either directly or after in vitro stimulation (not recorded which). In DNA form, the CDR3 reads TGTGCCAGTAGCCCCGGGGCCTTGAACACCGGGGAGCTGTTTTTT. This translates into CASSPGALNTGELFF.